The rows below give T cell receptor beta chains drawn from one sample of a study of follicular helper T cells after annual influenza vaccination. Clones were sequenced by immunoSEQ multiplex PCR, and TCRdb holds only the in-frame ones, with some missing. The table shows over 6,500 clones, with roughly 80% occurring only once. Specimen: CXCR5+ CD38- circulating T follicular helper cells from blood, collected on the day of influenza vaccination. The source is an adult who received the influenza vaccine. Each CDR3 is given with its conserved first and last residue. The D gene is left open where the match is weak. Some rows have no size entry. The others give once, few or many, or a class for an expanded clone.

D,V,J,size,CDR3,DNA
TRBD2,TRBV18,TRBJ2-7,NA,CASSPGTNSYEQYF,TGTGCCAGCTCACCTGGGACTAACTCCTACGAGCAGTACTTC
NA,TRBV6-1,TRBJ2-6,NA,CASRAGTSGANVLTF,TGTGCCAGCAGAGCCGGGACCTCTGGGGCCAACGTCCTGACTTTC
TRBD1,TRBV10-3,TRBJ1-2,NA,CAISERDSNYGYTF,TGTGCCATCAGTGAAAGGGACAGTAACTATGGCTACACCTTC
NA,TRBV2,TRBJ1-5,few,CARATQPQHF,TGTGCCAGAGCGACTCAGCCCCAGCATTTT
NA,TRBV5-4,TRBJ2-3,NA,CASSLDRDTQYF,TGTGCCAGCAGCTTGGACAGAGATACGCAGTATTTT
NA,TRBV28,TRBJ1-6,once,CASTPHRAGGHSPLHF,TGTGCCAGCACCCCCCACAGGGCGGGGGGGCATTCACCCCTCCACTTT
TRBD2,TRBV9,TRBJ2-3,NA,CASSVEIAGGPRDTQYF,TGTGCCAGCAGCGTAGAGATAGCGGGGGGCCCAAGAGATACGCAGTATTTT
TRBD2,TRBV5-1,TRBJ2-5,NA,CASSLGTSGLETQYF,TGCGCCAGCAGCTTGGGGACTAGCGGTCTTGAGACCCAGTACTTC
NA,TRBV5-6,TRBJ1-2,NA,CASSFPLGEYYGYTF,TGTGCCAGCAGCTTCCCCCTCGGGGAGTACTATGGCTACACCTTC
NA,TRBV5-4,TRBJ2-3,NA,CASSAGRTGRATDTQYF,TGTGCCAGCAGCGCCGGAAGGACAGGGAGGGCCACAGATACGCAGTATTTT
NA,TRBV7-9,TRBJ1-4,NA,CASSLGVGEKLFF,TGTGCCAGCAGCCTAGGCGTGGGGGAAAAACTGTTTTTT
NA,TRBV6-5,TRBJ2-7,NA,CASSYSNGQGYF,TGTGCCAGCAGTTACTCGAACGGGCAGGGGTACTTC
NA,TRBV7-9,TRBJ2-7,NA,CASSRTDEQYF,TGTGCCAGCAGCCGGACCGACGAGCAGTACTTC